This T cell receptor beta chain was retrieved from a study of blood T cell repertoires in COVID-19. As handled by the study authors: By means of reference gene primer amplification, nucleated cell counts were estimated. Sequenced by immunoSEQ multiplex PCR; TCRdb stores in-frame clones only, minus some. V and J calls and clone size are those listed in that table; D and trimming were worked out from the DNA. The table includes 330,000 or so clones, more than 85% detected once. What the recovered Cohort 3 donors had was two negative PCRs, clearance, or symptom resolution. Sequencing was performed on PBMCs or T cells enriched from blood (not recorded which). The clonotype was recovered from a woman aged 25 to 39 who had recovered from COVID-19.

The chain's CDR3 is CASSSPGLINEKLFF. The CDR3 bases are TGTGCCAGCAGCTCACCGGGACTGATAAATGAAAAACTGTTTTTT. This chain connects TRBV7-9 to TRBJ1-4, with a tentative D call TRBD1 (5 bases). The CDR3 extends over 15 amino acids. Per germline, CDR1 SEHNR and CDR2 FQNEAQ (reference sequence). Deletions cut 4 bases from V and 5 bases from J, with 14 bases between.